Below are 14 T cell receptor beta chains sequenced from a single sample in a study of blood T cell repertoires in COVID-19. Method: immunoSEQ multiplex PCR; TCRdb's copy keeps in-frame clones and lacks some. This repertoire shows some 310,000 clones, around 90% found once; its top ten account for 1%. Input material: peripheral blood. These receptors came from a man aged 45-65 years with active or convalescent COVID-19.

DNA of the CDR3: TGTGCCAGCAGCCTCCAGGGAACAACTAATGAAAAACTGTTTTTT. Protein sequence: CASSLQGTTNEKLFF. The J gene is TRBJ1-4, the V gene TRBV7-2; D might be TRBD1 (5 bases). This CDR3 is 15 amino acids long. Germline loops: CDR1 SGHTA, CDR2 FQGNSA. Trimming left V 5 bases short and J 0 bases short, with 10 bases between.

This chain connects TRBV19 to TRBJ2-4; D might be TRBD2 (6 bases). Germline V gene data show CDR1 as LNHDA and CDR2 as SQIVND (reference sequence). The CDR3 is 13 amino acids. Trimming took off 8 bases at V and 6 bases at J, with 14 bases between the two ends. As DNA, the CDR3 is TGTGCCAGTCGGACTATTGAGGGAAACATTCAGTACTTC. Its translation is CASRTIEGNIQYF.

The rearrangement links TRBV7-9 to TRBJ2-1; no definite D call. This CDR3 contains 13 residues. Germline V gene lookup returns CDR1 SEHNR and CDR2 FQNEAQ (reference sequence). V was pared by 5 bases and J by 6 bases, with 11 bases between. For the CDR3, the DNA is TGTGCCAGCAGCCCCCCCGCAGTCAATGAGCAGTTCTTC. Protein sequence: CASSPPAVNEQFF.

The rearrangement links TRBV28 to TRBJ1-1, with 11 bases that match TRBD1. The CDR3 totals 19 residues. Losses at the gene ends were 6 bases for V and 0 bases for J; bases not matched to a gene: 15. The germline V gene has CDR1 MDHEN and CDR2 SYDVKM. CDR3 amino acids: CASSAYFRTGGGLNTEAFF. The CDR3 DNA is TGTGCCAGCAGCGCTTATTTCCGGACAGGGGGCGGATTGAACACTGAAGCTTTCTTT.

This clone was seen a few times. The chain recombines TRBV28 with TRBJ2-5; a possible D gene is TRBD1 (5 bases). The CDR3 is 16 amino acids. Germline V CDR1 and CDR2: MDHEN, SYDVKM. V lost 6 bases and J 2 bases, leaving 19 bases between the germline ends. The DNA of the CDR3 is TGTGCCAGCAGGCGACTCTTAGACAGACAACAAGAGACCCAGTACTTC. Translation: CASRRLLDRQQETQYF.

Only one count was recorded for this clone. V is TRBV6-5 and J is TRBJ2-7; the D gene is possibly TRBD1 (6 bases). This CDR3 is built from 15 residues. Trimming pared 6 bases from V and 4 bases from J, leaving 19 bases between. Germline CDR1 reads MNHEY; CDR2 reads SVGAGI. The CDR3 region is CASSRSSDSHYEQYF. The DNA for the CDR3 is TGTGCCAGCAGCCGCTCCTCGGACAGTCATTACGAGCAGTACTTC.

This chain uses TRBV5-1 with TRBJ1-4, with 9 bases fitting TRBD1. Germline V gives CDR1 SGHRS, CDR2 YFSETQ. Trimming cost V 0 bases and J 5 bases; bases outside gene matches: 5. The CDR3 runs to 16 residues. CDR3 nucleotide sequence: TGCGCCAGCAGCTTGGGCTCGGGGACAGGGAATGAAAAACTGTTTTTT. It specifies CASSLGSGTGNEKLFF.

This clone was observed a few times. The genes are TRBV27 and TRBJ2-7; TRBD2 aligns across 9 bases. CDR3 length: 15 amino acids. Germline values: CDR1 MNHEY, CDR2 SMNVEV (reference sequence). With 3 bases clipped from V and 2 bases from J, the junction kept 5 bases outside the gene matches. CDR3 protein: CASSFAGGDTYEQYF. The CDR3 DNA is TGTGCCAGCAGTTTCGCGGGGGGGGACACCTACGAGCAGTACTTC.

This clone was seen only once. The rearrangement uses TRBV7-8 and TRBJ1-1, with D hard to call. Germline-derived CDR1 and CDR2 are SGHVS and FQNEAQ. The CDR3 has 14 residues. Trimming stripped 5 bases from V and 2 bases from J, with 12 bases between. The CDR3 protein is CASSIGRGNTEAFF. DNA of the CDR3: TGTGCCAGCAGCATAGGACGGGGTAACACTGAAGCTTTCTTT.

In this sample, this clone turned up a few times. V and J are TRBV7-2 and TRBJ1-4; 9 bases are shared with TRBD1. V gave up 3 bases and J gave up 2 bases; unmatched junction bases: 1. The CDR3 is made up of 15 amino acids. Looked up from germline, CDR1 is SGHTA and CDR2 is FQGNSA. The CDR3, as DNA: TGTGCCAGCAGCTTGGACAGGGGCACTAATGAAAAACTGTTTTTT. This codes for CASSLDRGTNEKLFF.

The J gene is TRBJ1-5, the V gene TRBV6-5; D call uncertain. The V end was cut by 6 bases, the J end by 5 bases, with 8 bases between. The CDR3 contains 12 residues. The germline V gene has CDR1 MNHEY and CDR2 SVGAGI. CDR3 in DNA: TGTGCCAGCAGGGCAGATCATCAGCCCCAGCATTTT. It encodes CASRADHQPQHF.

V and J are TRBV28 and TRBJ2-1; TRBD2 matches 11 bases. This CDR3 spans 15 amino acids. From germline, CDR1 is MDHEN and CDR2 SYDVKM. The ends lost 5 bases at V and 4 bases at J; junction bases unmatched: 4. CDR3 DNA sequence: TGTGCCAGCAGTGTAGCGGGAGGGCAATACAATGAGCAGTTCTTC. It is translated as CASSVAGGQYNEQFF. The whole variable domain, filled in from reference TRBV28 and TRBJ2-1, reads DVKVTQSSRYLVKRTGEKVFLECVQDMDHENMFWYRQDPGLGLRLIYFSYDVKMKEKGDIPEGYSVSREKKERFSLILESASTNQTSMYLCASSVAGGQYNEQFFGPGTRLTVL.

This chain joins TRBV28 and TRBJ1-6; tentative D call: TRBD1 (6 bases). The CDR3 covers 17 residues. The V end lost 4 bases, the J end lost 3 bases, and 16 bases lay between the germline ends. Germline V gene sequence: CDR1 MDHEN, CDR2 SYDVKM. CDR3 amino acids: CASSSLTGQIYNSPLHF. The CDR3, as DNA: TGTGCCAGCAGTTCCTTGACGGGACAAATCTATAATTCACCCCTCCACTTT.

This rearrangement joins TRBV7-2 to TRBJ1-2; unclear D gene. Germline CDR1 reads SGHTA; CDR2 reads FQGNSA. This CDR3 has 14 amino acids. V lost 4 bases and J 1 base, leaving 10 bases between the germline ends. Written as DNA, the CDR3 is TGTGCCAGCAGCTCCCCGGGAGTTAACTATGGCTACACCTTC. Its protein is CASSSPGVNYGYTF.